This T cell receptor beta chain came from a study of response to subunit inactivated influenza vaccine. Via MiXCR, TCRdb re-called the RT-PCR reads, giving one row per CDR3 protein. The table records about 530,000 distinct CDR3 sequences, about an eighth of them present only once. This clonotype was counted between two and nine times. Its antigen is not identified. This CDR3 region has 15 residues. CDR1 is SNHLY, CDR2 FYNNEI, per germline. With 5 bases removed from V and 2 bases from J, the gap between germline ends came to 12 bases. Study results and limitations: There was a suggestion from the authors that each seasonal influenza vaccination recruits few new T cells.

The rearrangement uses TRBV2 and TRBJ2-2; D call uncertain. The sample was PBMCs from blood, taken on the day of vaccination. This receptor was identified in a man aged 50 or older who received an inactivated influenza vaccine. The CDR3, as DNA: TGTGCCAGCAGTCGACCTAGTGCCAACACCGGGGAGCTGTTTTTT. Amino acid sequence: CASSRPSANTGELFF.